This T cell receptor (beta chain) appears in the sequencing data of a study of kidney transplant recipient with SARS-CoV-2 infection. This clonotype appeared once. A much larger clone lies a single base off, so this may be a read error. Via MiXCR, TCRdb re-called the reads, giving one row per CDR3 protein. This sample has roughly 250,000 distinct CDR3 sequences, with around 30% found just once. The CDR3 has 16 residues. This TCR derives from a male patient in his thirties who had COVID-19 and was a kidney transplant recipient. A share of the T cells may be of graft donor origin. The specimen was a blood sample, collected at baseline and on approximately day 120 from a kidney transplant recipient. This chain connects TRBV12-3 or TRBV12-4 to TRBJ2-4, with 14 bases that match TRBD2. The J call may be wrong; the DNA end is better matched by TRBJ2-7. The CDR3 coding sequence is TGTACCAGCAGTTTGGGACTAGCGGGAGTCCACTACGAGCAGTACTTC. It yields the protein CTSSLGLAGVHYEQYF.